These 28 T cell receptor beta chains share one sample of origin, sequenced in a study of cytomegalovirus exposure and HLA in healthy donors. The primer mix had 60 Vbeta and 13 Jbeta primers. Only in-frame clones appear in the TCRdb table, and some are missing; sequencing was by immunoSEQ multiplex PCR. The sample lists about 280,000 clones, around nine tenths seen once, with approximately 2.2% in the top ten. The material sequenced was PBMCs. The receptor source for this set is a woman aged 18 to 35 in good health and CMV-seronegative.

The V and J genes are TRBV7-3 and TRBJ2-3; TRBD2 matches 8 bases. Germline V lookup: CDR1 SGHTA, CDR2 FQGTGA. After removal of 1 base from V and 6 bases from J, the junction contained 6 bases not matched to a gene. The CDR3 is 15 residues long. The CDR3 bases are TGTGCCAGCAGCTTAATGGGCAGCGGGGGCGATACGCAGTATTTT. Its protein product is CASSLMGSGGDTQYF.

The gene calls are TRBV6-5 and TRBJ2-3; tentatively, D is TRBD1 (5 bases). CDR3 size: 16 residues. Germline V lookup: CDR1 MNHEY, CDR2 SVGAGI. Trimming took off 0 bases at V and 2 bases at J, with 12 bases between the two ends. The chain's CDR3 is CASSYSPQEHTDTQYF. The DNA of the CDR3 is TGTGCCAGCAGTTACTCGCCACAGGAACACACAGATACGCAGTATTTT.

The chain is built from TRBV2 and TRBJ2-4, with D tentatively TRBD2 (6 bases). The CDR3 loop spans 15 amino acids. Germline V CDR1 and CDR2: SNHLY, FYNNEI. V gave up 4 bases and J gave up 0 bases, with 10 bases separating them. The CDR3 DNA reads TGTGCCAGCAGTGTTGGCGGGATAGCCAAAAACATTCAGTACTTC. Translating gives CASSVGGIAKNIQYF.

This rearrangement joins TRBV6-5 to TRBJ2-3; D gene uncertain. This CDR3 has 15 amino acids. Between the trimmed V and J ends, which lost 1 base and 0 bases, there was a span of 8 bases. The germline V gene has CDR1 MNHEY and CDR2 SVGAGI. The CDR3 protein is CASSYLRPSTDTQYF. As DNA, the CDR3 is TGTGCCAGCAGTTACTTGAGGCCTAGCACAGATACGCAGTATTTT.

The rearrangement joins TRBV9 to TRBJ2-1; 9 nucleotides align to TRBD1. The CDR3 runs to 16 residues. V was clipped by 6 bases and J by 4 bases; unmatched bases: 11. Germline CDR1 and CDR2: SGDLS and YYNGEE. The DNA of the CDR3 is TGTGCCAGCACTCCCTCGGGACAGGGTTTTTACAATGAGCAGTTCTTC. Protein sequence: CASTPSGQGFYNEQFF.

The chain has TRBV15 and TRBJ2-5; TRBD1 matches 7 bases. The CDR3 covers 15 residues. V gave up 5 bases and J gave up 2 bases; unmatched junction bases: 8. From germline, CDR1 is LNHNV and CDR2 YYDKDF (reference sequence). In DNA, the CDR3 is TGTGCCACCAGCTTTCGACAGGGTGGGCAAGAGACCCAGTACTTC. This translates into CATSFRQGGQETQYF.

The gene calls are TRBV6-1 and TRBJ2-1, with D maybe TRBD1 (5 bases). This CDR3 has 12 amino acids. Trimming shortened V by 6 bases and J by 8 bases, and 11 bases separated the two germline ends. Germline CDR1 reads MNHNS; CDR2 reads SASEGT. This chain's CDR3 is CASSPRQYEQFF. CDR3 nucleotides: TGTGCCAGCAGCCCACGACAGTATGAGCAGTTCTTC.

The rearrangement uses TRBV30 and TRBJ2-1; perhaps TRBD1 as D (6 bases). V lost 1 base to trimming and J lost 9 bases, with 10 bases between them. CDR3 length: 12 residues. CDR1 is GTSNPN, CDR2 SVGIG, per germline (reference sequence). The CDR3 loop reads CAWSAQGSEQFF. DNA for the CDR3: TGTGCCTGGAGTGCCCAGGGGAGTGAGCAGTTCTTC.

The rearrangement links TRBV6-6 to TRBJ2-1; 8 bases match TRBD2. The CDR3 sequence is 14 residues long. Germline V gives CDR1 MNHNY, CDR2 SVGAGI (reference sequence). Germline trimming cut 0 bases from V and 6 bases from J; bases unmatched to any gene: 1. CDR3 sequence: CASSYSGLGNEQFF. The CDR3 nucleotides read TGTGCCAGCAGTTACTCGGGACTAGGCAATGAGCAGTTCTTC.

As DNA, the CDR3 is TGTGCCAGCTCACCCCTTCAAACAGGGGACTATGGCTACACCTTC. Amino acid sequence: CASSPLQTGDYGYTF. J is TRBJ1-2 and V is TRBV18; TRBD1 matches 7 bases. In germline, CDR1 is KGHSH, CDR2 LQKENI. This CDR3 is built from 15 residues. V was clipped by 3 bases and J by 3 bases; unmatched bases: 7.

In its sample, this clone was seen once. This chain joins TRBV15 and TRBJ2-3; D gene ambiguous. Germline V gene lookup returns CDR1 LNHNV and CDR2 YYDKDF (reference sequence). Trimming cost V 4 bases and J 2 bases, with 13 bases left between them. The CDR3 contains 15 residues. CDR3 sequence (DNA): TGTGCCACCAGCATCCTAGGTTCCGCCACAGATACGCAGTATTTT. Amino acids: CATSILGSATDTQYF.

The CDR3 nucleotides are TGTGCCAGCAGCTTAGATCCAGCGAACACCGGGGAGCTGTTTTTT. It codes for CASSLDPANTGELFF. This chain connects TRBV11-3 to TRBJ2-2; D is unresolved. Looked up from germline, CDR1 is SGHNT and CDR2 is YENEEA. Trimming removed 0 bases from V and 0 bases from J, with 5 bases in between. The CDR3 sequence is 15 residues long.

The chain has TRBV7-9 and TRBJ2-3; D may be TRBD2 (5 bases). The CDR3 is 16 residues long. Germline V gives CDR1 SEHNR, CDR2 FQNEAQ (reference sequence). V was shortened by 1 base and J by 2 bases, with 13 bases between the two germline ends. The CDR3 bases are TGTGCCAGCAGCTTAGTCGGGGAGTCGGTCACAGATACGCAGTATTTT. It is translated as CASSLVGESVTDTQYF.

The genes are TRBV5-1 and TRBJ1-1, with 9 bases identical to TRBD1. Germline lookup yields CDR1 SGHRS and CDR2 YFSETQ. This CDR3 has 17 amino acids. V dropped 4 bases and J dropped 1; count of bases not matched to a gene: 11. The CDR3 region has the DNA TGCGCCAGCAGCCCCACAGGGGGCCCTCAATCGAACACTGAAGCTTTCTTT. Protein product: CASSPTGGPQSNTEAFF.

The chain employs TRBV7-3 and TRBJ2-1; D may be TRBD2 (5 bases). Between the trimmed V and J ends, which lost 2 bases and 2 bases, there was a span of 13 bases. Germline lookup yields CDR1 SGHTA and CDR2 FQGTGA. This CDR3 comprises 16 residues. CDR3 DNA sequence: TGTGCCAGCAGCTTAGGCGGGCGCGGGCCCTACAATGAGCAGTTCTTC. It is translated as CASSLGGRGPYNEQFF.

In its sample, this clone was seen a few times. The chain uses TRBV25-1 and TRBJ2-1; 8 bases fit TRBD2. This CDR3 region has 13 residues. Germline V gives CDR1 MGHDK, CDR2 SYGVNS. J lost 15 bases, V lost 2 bases, and 9 bases had no gene match. The CDR3 DNA reads TGTGCCAGCAGTGAACGTGAAGCGGGGGCTCGGTTCTTC. Its translation: CASSEREAGARFF.

The chain combines TRBV5-6 with TRBJ2-5; 8 bases are shared with TRBD2. The V segment lost 0 bases and the J segment 5 bases; nucleotides outside the gene matches: 9. The CDR3 is 16 amino acids. The germline gives CDR1 SGHDT, CDR2 YYEEEE. CDR3 in amino acids: CASSLGAGARPETQYF. Here the CDR3 DNA reads TGTGCCAGCAGCTTGGGAGCGGGGGCCCGACCGGAGACCCAGTACTTC.

V and J are TRBV4-1 and TRBJ1-2; the D is unclear. The ends were cut back, 0 bases at V and 8 bases at J, with 10 bases in the middle. The CDR3 runs to 13 residues. Germline CDR1 and CDR2: MGHRA and YSYEKL. CDR3 loop: CASSQDNRSGYTF. The DNA of the CDR3 is TGCGCCAGCAGCCAAGATAACAGATCGGGCTACACCTTC.

As to this clone: One base away lies a much larger clone, so this may be a sequencing read error. This chain uses TRBV6-1 with TRBJ2-7; TRBD1 matches 11 bases. V was clipped by 2 bases and J by 6 bases; unmatched bases: 6. The CDR3 has 15 residues. Germline values: CDR1 MNHNS, CDR2 SASEGT. As DNA, the CDR3 is TGTGCCAGCAGTGAAAATGAGGGACAGGGGGGCGAGCAGTACTTC. It translates to CASSENEGQGGEQYF.

The rearrangement joins TRBV10-3 to TRBJ2-7, with 8 bases that match TRBD1. This CDR3 is built from 14 residues. Germline CDR1 and CDR2: ENHRY and SYGVKD. V shed 8 bases and J 0 bases; nucleotides not matched to a gene: 6. CDR3 nucleotides: TGTGCCATCCCGGACAGGGAGCCCTCCTACGAGCAGTACTTC. This translates into CAIPDREPSYEQYF.

This chain joins TRBV5-4 and TRBJ2-7, with D hard to call. Per germline, CDR1 SGHNT and CDR2 YYREEE (reference sequence). CDR3 size: 13 residues. V dropped 4 bases and J dropped 0 bases, with 8 bases sitting between them. CDR3 region: CASSLFGSYEQYF. The DNA for the CDR3 is TGTGCCAGCAGCCTTTTCGGCTCCTACGAGCAGTACTTC.

The CDR3 DNA is TGTGCCAGCAGCCCCCACTCGAACACCGGGGAGCTGTTTTTT. Protein sequence: CASSPHSNTGELFF. The V gene is TRBV9, the J gene TRBJ2-2; D gene uncertain. Trimming took 4 bases from V and 0 from J, leaving 7 bases between them. The CDR3 extends over 14 amino acids. Looked up from germline, CDR1 is SGDLS and CDR2 is YYNGEE.

The V gene is TRBV5-1, the J gene TRBJ2-7; D is perhaps TRBD1 (6 bases). The CDR3 consists of 13 residues. The germline V gene has CDR1 SGHRS and CDR2 YFSETQ. V gave up 7 bases and J gave up 2 bases, with 13 bases separating them. The CDR3 spells CASRRTDPYEQYF. CDR3 sequence (DNA): TGCGCCAGCCGGCGGACAGACCCCTACGAGCAGTACTTC.

The chain has TRBV7-8 and TRBJ1-6; 8 nucleotides line up with TRBD1. Germline CDR1 and CDR2: SGHVS and FQNEAQ. V shed 1 base and J 9 bases; nucleotides not matched to a gene: 5. The CDR3 has 15 amino acids. In DNA form, the CDR3 reads TGTGCCAGCAGCTTAGGGAACAGGGGGGCTTCACCCCTCCACTTT. Its protein product is CASSLGNRGASPLHF.

V usage is TRBV2 and J usage is TRBJ2-7; the match to TRBD1 covers 8 bases. Trimming at V came to 11 bases and at J to 3 bases, leaving 9 bases not matched to a gene. Germline-derived CDR1 and CDR2 are SNHLY and FYNNEI. CDR3 length: 13 amino acids. The CDR3 protein is CAVSGGAYYEQYF. The CDR3 region has the DNA TGTGCCGTTTCAGGGGGCGCGTACTACGAGCAGTACTTC.

As for this clone: The junction differs from germline at one of its ends, possibly a read error. The V and J genes are TRBV6-6 and TRBJ2-5; D is possibly TRBD1 (6 bases). CDR1 MNHNY and CDR2 SVGAGI come from the germline V gene (reference sequence). This CDR3 region has 14 residues. The DNA of the CDR3 is TGTGCCAGCAGATACTACAGGGAAGGCGAGACCCAGTACTTC. Its protein product is CASRYYREGETQYF.

In this sample, this clone turned up once. The chain has TRBV15 and TRBJ1-3; D remains unclear. Germline V gene lookup returns CDR1 LNHNV and CDR2 YYDKDF (reference sequence). Trimming pared 0 bases from V and 10 bases from J, leaving 4 bases between. This CDR3 is built from 11 residues. CDR3 bases: TGTGCCACCAGCAGAGATCAAACCATATATTTT. The encoded protein is CATSRDQTIYF.

The chain employs TRBV18 and TRBJ2-5; 7 bases match TRBD1. V dropped 1 base and J dropped 5; count of bases not matched to a gene: 25. Germline CDR1 reads KGHSH; CDR2 reads LQKENI. The CDR3 is 21 amino acids. The CDR3 loop is CASSPRIGTLRGTASRETQYF. The CDR3 DNA reads TGTGCCAGCTCACCACGTATAGGGACCTTGCGAGGGACAGCGTCTCGGGAGACCCAGTACTTC.